This T cell receptor (beta chain) was identified in a study of naive CD8 T cells in extremely preterm neonates (dated by TCRdb to about 2017). General notes on the study: The study compared TCRbeta CDR3 repertoires of sorted naive CD8+ T cells across four age groups: extremely preterm neonates, term neonates, young children and adults.

Term cord blood was obtained from roughly 5 elective full-term cesarean deliveries at roughly 37-42 weeks of gestation, without labor or rupture of membranes. Exclusion from the study was applied to pregnancies with fetal demise, active maternal HSV infection or known maternal HIV infection. A FACSAria III cell sorter was used to sort live, Annexin V-negative naive CD8+ T cells (CD3+CD8+CD45RA+CCR7+). Per sample, between roughly 19,000 and 100,000 naive CD8+ T cells were obtained by sorting. Mixed venous-arterial cord blood was collected with preassembled standardized sampling kits. Cord blood stayed at room temperature and was processed within 4 hours after collection. Mononuclear cells were isolated from diluted blood by Ficoll-Paque density gradient centrifugation. Before sorting, mononuclear cells were cryopreserved in about 10% DMSO plus 90% FBS and kept long term at -150 degrees C. Annexin V and antibodies against CD3, CD8, CCR7 and CD45RA were used to stain the thawed cells. Genomic DNA was extracted from snap-frozen sorted cell pellets with the DNeasy Blood and Tissue Kit.

The CDR3, cysteine through phenylalanine, is 15 amino acids long. The only DNA kept is the CDR3, 45 bases in frame from the first base. The germline V gene supplies CDR1 MGHRA and CDR2 YSYEKL. After removal of 3 bases from V and 4 bases from J, the junction retains 3 bases not matched to a gene. Worth noting for this clone: Its antigen has not been determined. No base quality values were provided; no much bigger clone lies one nucleotide off.

What the research found in general, with its limitations: Compared with all other age groups, preterm neonates showed significantly lower iChao1 richness (p < 0.05) along with an even clone distribution, indicating a less rich repertoire. As limitations, the authors pointed to a small sample size and variable productive template counts among preterm samples. Preterm CDR3s were shorter, with fewer N additions and less junctional trimming, and were closer to germline than those of older groups. A larger fraction of CDR3 nucleotide sequences was shared among preterm neonates (approximately 2.7%) than among term neonates (about 0.4%), young children (about 0.03%) and adults (around 0.01%). To track T cell development within individuals, the authors urged prospective longitudinal studies of preterm and term neonates.

A two-step, bias-controlled multiplex PCR was used to amplify TCRbeta CDR3 regions from genomic DNA. The multiplex PCR used primers specific for every TRBV and TRBJ gene segment. TCRbeta repertoire data were generated with the immunoSEQ Assay. On the authors' methods: A relative-frequency ratio and a modified nearest-neighbor algorithm were applied to filter and cluster reads so that closely related sequences were merged. The V, D and J gene assignments for CDR3 sequences were based on IMGT annotation. Template counts were normalized for PCR amplification bias and quantified against synthetic TCR CDR3 analog sequences. Only unique productive sequences, defined as in-frame CDR3 sequences without stop codons, were included in the analyses. The immunoSEQ Analyzer software was used to calculate iChao1 richness and clonality, with clonality defined as 1 minus Pielou's evenness. Statistical testing was performed in JMP, using Student's t-test or a non-parametric test depending on Shapiro-Wilk normality results. TCRdb mirrors the immuneACCESS table, restricted to in-frame sequences. Some clones are absent from its copies; in checked studies, under half trace to an unresolved V gene, and the reason for the others is unknown. Clone size and the V and J calls come from that table; the DNA yielded D and trimming. Here the sample has several thousand clones; 80% to 95% occur a single time. Around 0.5% of the sample is taken by the ten largest.

The rearrangement combines TRBV4-1 with TRBJ1-2, and 12 bases in between align with TRBD1. The sample taken for sequencing was naive CD8+ T cells from cord blood. The receptor comes from a newborn in good health. The DNA sequence is given as TGCGCCAGCAGCCACGGGACAGGGGGCGGCTATGGCTACACCTTC. Translation gives CASSHGTGGGYGYTF.